These 11 T cell receptor beta chains came from one sample sequenced in a study of cytomegalovirus exposure and HLA in healthy donors. PCR primers comprised 60 Vbeta and 13 Jbeta primers. The data were produced by immunoSEQ multiplex PCR, yet TCRdb's version contains in-frame clones alone and is incomplete. The sample records about 150,000 clones, roughly 80% being singletons. The specimen was PBMCs. All receptors derive from a male donor in good health and CMV-seronegative.

V gene TRBV5-1 combines with J gene TRBJ2-1, with D maybe TRBD2 (5 bases). The V and J ends lost 1 base and 2 bases respectively, with 10 bases between them. The germline V gene has CDR1 SGHRS and CDR2 YFSETQ. CDR3 length: 15 amino acids. The CDR3 nucleotides are TGCGCCAGCAGCTTGAGGCGGGTGACCTACAATGAGCAGTTCTTC. Encoded protein: CASSLRRVTYNEQFF.

This clone was observed a single time. The J gene is TRBJ1-2, the V gene TRBV29-1, with D unresolved. Germline CDR1 and CDR2: SQVTM and ANQGSEA. With 4 bases removed from V and 6 bases from J, the gap between germline ends came to 9 bases. This CDR3 region has 11 residues. The CDR3 reads CSVVWGDGYTF. The CDR3, as DNA: TGCAGCGTTGTATGGGGAGATGGCTACACCTTC.

V usage is TRBV5-1 and J usage is TRBJ2-1; 12 bases align to TRBD2. J lost 5 bases, V lost 0 bases, and 6 bases had no gene match. Germline CDR1 and CDR2: SGHRS and YFSETQ. The CDR3 contains 17 residues. The chain's CDR3 is CASSLELAGGIDNEQFF. The CDR3 DNA sequence: TGCGCCAGCAGCTTGGAACTAGCGGGAGGTATCGACAATGAGCAGTTCTTC.

The chain joins TRBV6-1 to TRBJ1-2; TRBD1 agrees at 7 bases. The junction had 2 bases not matched to a gene; V was cut back by 6 bases and J by 4 bases. Germline lookup yields CDR1 MNHNS and CDR2 SASEGT. The CDR3 is 12 amino acids. CDR3 residues: CASRDRSYGYTF. The CDR3 coding sequence is TGTGCCAGCAGGGACAGGAGCTATGGCTACACCTTC.

This chain uses TRBV11-2 with TRBJ2-7, with 7 bases aligning to TRBD1. Germline CDR1 and CDR2: SGHAT and FQNNGV. The CDR3 length is 14 residues. V shed 0 bases and J 6 bases; nucleotides not matched to a gene: 5. CDR3 sequence (DNA): TGTGCCAGCAGCTTAGAGTTAGGGGGCGGCGAGCAGTACTTC. Its translation is CASSLELGGGEQYF. Full variable domain (outside the CDR3, taken from reference TRBV11-2 and TRBJ2-7): EAGVAQSPRYKIIEKRQSVAFWCNPISGHATLYWYQQILGQGPKLLIQFQNNGVVDDSQLPKDRFSAERLKGVDSTLKIQPAKLEDSAVYLCASSLELGGGEQYFGPGTRLTVT.

The gene calls are TRBV25-1 and TRBJ2-1; D ambiguous. In germline, CDR1 is MGHDK, CDR2 SYGVNS. The CDR3 consists of 15 residues. V lost 1 base, J lost 2 bases, and 9 bases lay in between. The CDR3 sequence is CASSESRQTYNEQFF. Here the CDR3 DNA reads TGTGCCAGCAGTGAATCGCGGCAGACCTACAATGAGCAGTTCTTC.

The rearrangement uses TRBV7-8 and TRBJ2-7, with 8 positions matching TRBD1. The CDR3 sequence is 13 residues long. Germline CDR1 and CDR2: SGHVS and FQNEAQ. With V trimmed by 4 bases and J by 4 bases, 3 bases remained unmatched. The CDR3 region has the DNA TGTGCCAGCAGCTCCGACAGGGGTTACGAGCAGTACTTC. Its protein is CASSSDRGYEQYF.

The gene calls are TRBV9 and TRBJ2-2; 8 nucleotides match TRBD2. The V and J ends lost 0 bases and 8 bases, in that order; junction bases with no gene match: 3. The length of the CDR3 is 14 residues. Germline CDR1 reads SGDLS; CDR2 reads YYNGEE. For the CDR3, the DNA is TGTGCCAGCAGCGTAGGGGCGGGAGGAGGGGAGCTGTTTTTT. This encodes CASSVGAGGGELFF.

The chain combines TRBV9 with TRBJ2-3, with TRBD2 matching 14 bases. The ends lost 7 bases at V and 0 bases at J; junction bases unmatched: 16. Germline V gene lookup returns CDR1 SGDLS and CDR2 YYNGEE. This CDR3 contains 20 residues. CDR3 loop: CASPIGLAGGSRFSTDTQYF. In DNA, the CDR3 is TGTGCCAGCCCCATAGGACTAGCGGGAGGCTCTAGATTTAGCACAGATACGCAGTATTTT.

This rearrangement joins TRBV7-9 to TRBJ1-2; 8 nucleotides align to TRBD1. Trimming took 2 bases from V and 0 from J; bases not matched to a gene: 5. Per germline, CDR1 SEHNR and CDR2 FQNEAQ (reference sequence). This CDR3 is built from 16 residues. The CDR3 DNA follows: TGTGCCAGCAGCTTACTGACAGGGGAAGCTAACTATGGCTACACCTTC. It translates to CASSLLTGEANYGYTF.

V is TRBV5-8 and J is TRBJ1-1; D possibly corresponds to TRBD1 (5 bases). The CDR3 runs to 12 residues. Trimming pared 7 bases from V and 4 bases from J, leaving 11 bases between. Germline V gives CDR1 SGHTS, CDR2 YDEGEE. This CDR3 reads CASGGVSTEAFF. The DNA for the CDR3 is TGTGCCAGCGGGGGGGTTTCCACTGAAGCTTTCTTT.